This TCR beta chain was sequenced during a study of shared clonotypes between healthy human individuals. Study at large: Three plates each covered CD4 naive and memory; CD8 naive two, CD8 memory one.

This CDR3 has 15 residues. Per germline, CDR1 SGHNT and CDR2 YYREEE (reference sequence). The V gene end was trimmed by 4 bases and the J gene end by 0 bases; junction bases not matched to a gene: 4. Of note for this clone: The antigen remains unidentified.

Study observations and caveats: Clonotype sharing levels among donors were expected to vary with sequencing depth.

Clones were read by immunoSEQ multiplex PCR, and TCRdb kept only the in-frame ones, dropping some. Here the sample spans some 240,000 clones, 60% to 80% being singletons. Donors comprised healthy HIV-negative adults lacking recent acute infections or vaccinations. The V and J genes are TRBV5-4 and TRBJ2-7; the match to TRBD2 covers 10 bases. Input material: memory CD4+ T cells sorted from blood. The subset: CD45RA-negative fraction. This sequence originates from a man aged 30 to 39 in good health. The CDR3 nucleotides read TGTGCCAGCAGCCTACTAGCGGGACCCTCCTACGAGCAGTACTTC. Its protein product is CASSLLAGPSYEQYF. Combining the CDR3 with reference TRBV5-4 and TRBJ2-7 gives the whole variable domain ETGVTQSPTHLIKTRGQQVTLRCSSQSGHNTVSWYQQALGQGPQFIFQYYREEENGRGNFPPRFSGLQFPNYSSELNVNALELDDSALYLCASSLLAGPSYEQYFGPGTRLTVT.